This T cell receptor (beta chain) comes out of a study of regulatory T cells in long-lasting Graves disease. The overall study: The study enrolled newly diagnosed Graves' patients on antithyroid drugs under 3 months. Study results and limitations: Among samples with persistent disease, TRBV28, TRBJ1-2 and TRBJ2-5 were favored.

With iRepertoire HTBI primers and Arm-PCR of CDR3 regions, TCR beta libraries were built. TCRdb ran MiXCR on the multiplex PCR reads and lists one entry per CDR3 protein. The sample shows 620,000 or so distinct CDR3 sequences, roughly 15% of them seen only once. This clonotype was found many times. Its target is not known. Time point defined: newly diagnosed GD, antithyroid drugs for less than 3 months. Extracted RNA from PBMCs served as the source of the TCR library. A peripheral blood sample, roughly 8.7 milliliters in volume, was drawn into EDTA tubes. Per germline, CDR1 MNHEY and CDR2 SMNVEV (reference sequence). The CDR3 spans 17 residues. V lost 7 bases, J lost 1 base, and 20 bases lay in between. The same data also went into a second study, on T cells in Graves' hyperthyroidism and ophthalmopathy. That study reports: First-round RT-PCR with HTBI primers amplified the TCR CDR3 region.

The rearrangement links TRBV27 to TRBJ1-5; TRBD1 is a possible D gene (5 bases). The sequencing used peripheral blood mononuclear cells (PBMCs), collected at new diagnosis, from a patient treated with antithyroid drugs. This sequence originates from a woman aged 30 to 39 with Graves disease. The chain's CDR3 is CASKVGGGVYSNQPQHF. In nucleotides, the CDR3 is TGTGCCAGCAAGGTGGGGGGGGGTGTTTACAGCAATCAGCCCCAGCATTTT.